This T cell receptor beta chain was observed in a study of blood T cell repertoires in COVID-19 (dated by TCRdb to about 2020). About the study as a whole: Collaborator samples came from the United States, Italy and Spain and covered acute and convalescent phases of COVID-19. The dataset comprised deeply sampled blood TCRbeta repertoires from subjects exposed to, actively infected with, or recovered from COVID-19. The samples were drawn from two sources: the first 160 participants of the ongoing ImmuneRACE study, and 950 to 1,500 subjects contributed by 6 global collaborators. The material from the prospective study consisted of cDNA or gDNA derived from T cells, B-cell-depleted T cells, or PBMCs. The sample metadata nearly always contained a de-identified subject ID, COVID-19 status, age in years and sex. Where HLA class I and class II types were available, the types were taken from metadata supplied by the sample provider, not from assay-based typing. The repertoires were made available in a free public database intended to serve as a resource for research on the immune response to SARS-CoV-2. The investigation overall reported the following: Clinical and demographic metadata were provided uncurated, with the amount varying by source and participant.

TCRbeta CDR3 regions were amplified from genomic DNA using the immunoSEQ Assay, a bias-controlled multiplex PCR. On the study's bioinformatics: Within the assay, amplification of reference gene primers was used to estimate how many nucleated cells each sample contained. To quantify the absolute abundance of each unique TCRbeta CDR3 rearrangement, sequence reads were collapsed and filtered. Productive Simpson clonality was computed per sample as the square root of Simpson's diversity index over productive rearrangements. The table was pulled from immuneACCESS by TCRdb, which kept in-frame rearrangements only. Such tables lose some clones; where checked, under half of the loss comes from unresolved V genes, and the rest has no known cause. V and J calls plus clone size are reproduced from that table; the DNA served to infer D and trimming. This sample comprises fewer than 200,000 clones, less than 85% of them detected only once. The ten largest account for more than 10% of the sample.

The CDR3 goes from the cysteine to the phenylalanine over 14 residues. Just the 42-base CDR3 DNA is kept, in frame starting at base 1. Looking up the germline V gene (reference sequence) yields CDR1 LNHDA and CDR2 SQIVND. V trim: 5 bases; J trim: 6 bases; unmatched bases: 7. Participants in the prospective study were aged roughly 18 to 100 years, lived in under 30 United States geographic areas, and enrolled through a virtual design. Cohort assignment in the prospective study relied on participant-reported clinical history from a screening survey and a study questionnaire. For ImmuneRACE Cohort 3, a participant was defined as recovered based on two consecutive negative NP/OP PCR tests, clearance by a healthcare professional, or resolution of symptoms. In the prospective study, mobile phlebotomists collected whole blood, serum and a nasopharyngeal or oropharyngeal swab from each participant. Prospective study participants could optionally give additional blood draws and questionnaires over an approximately two-month period. Before DNA extraction, prospective study blood samples were shipped either frozen or at room temperature.

In the case of this clone: Its antigen is not yet known. One base away there is no much larger clone; base qualities are not given.

This sequence was found in a man aged 45-65 years who had recovered from COVID-19. The chain is made from TRBV19 and TRBJ1-1; 9 nucleotides in the junction match TRBD1. The sequenced sample was PBMCs or T cells enriched from blood (not recorded which). The bases read TGTGCCAGTAGTCATATGGACAGGGGCTCTGAAGCTTTCTTT. Translated, it gives CASSHMDRGSEAFF.